The clone carrying this T cell receptor (beta chain) was found a few times. The data derive from a study of T cell repertoires in ileal Crohn's disease. Across the study: All patients had surgery for stricturing (61%) or penetrating (about 40%) disease.

Assay used: immunoSEQ multiplex PCR; TCRdb lists only in-frame clones, some missing. The sample includes about 11,000 clones, more than 70% of them seen just once. Sample time point: neoterminal ileum biopsy at postoperative endoscopy, about 6 months after surgery. Adults with ileal or ileocolonic Crohn's disease and an indication for resection were eligible. The V and J ends lost 4 bases and 5 bases respectively, with 14 bases between them. The CDR3 contains 13 residues. Germline CDR1 is SQVTM and CDR2 is ANQGSEA. The sequencing sample was made of ileal tissue. The receptor was isolated from an adult with Crohn's disease. The chain uses TRBV29-1 and TRBJ2-5; possible D gene TRBD2, 6 bases. The CDR3 DNA follows: TGCAGCGTTGGAGAGGGGACTGGGGAGACCCAGTACTTC. This gives the protein CSVGEGTGETQYF.